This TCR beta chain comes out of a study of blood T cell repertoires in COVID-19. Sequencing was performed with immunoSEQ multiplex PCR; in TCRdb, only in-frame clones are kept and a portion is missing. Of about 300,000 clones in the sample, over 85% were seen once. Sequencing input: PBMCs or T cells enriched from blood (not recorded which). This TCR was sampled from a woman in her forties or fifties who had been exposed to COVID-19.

This CDR3 reads CASSRRLGQETQYF. Written as DNA, the CDR3 is TGTGCCAGCAGCCGACGACTAGGACAAGAGACCCAGTACTTC. This chain joins TRBV3-1 (or the pseudogene TRBV3-2) and TRBJ2-5; maybe TRBD2 (6 bases). Trimming removed 4 bases from V and 2 bases from J, with 11 bases in between. CDR3 length equals 14 residues. CDR1 LGHDT and CDR2 YNNKEL come from the germline V gene (reference sequence).